The sequence of this T cell receptor (beta chain) was determined in a study of T cell repertoires in MIS-A myocarditis (dated by TCRdb to 2022 to 2024). The CDR3, from cysteine to phenylalanine, totals 19 residues. The only DNA kept is the CDR3, 57 bases in frame from the first base. Based on the germline V gene, the CDR1 and CDR2 sequences are SGHRS and YFSETQ. V and J lose 4 bases and 3 bases, and a span of 29 bases separates them. Details on this clone: The clone's antigen remains unknown. Base qualities are not recorded, but no much larger clone differs from it by a single base.

Amplification of TCRbeta CDR3 regions relied on the immunoSEQ bias-controlled multiplex PCR, followed by high-throughput sequencing. For the original study's pipeline: CDR3 sequences were collapsed and filtered with the immunoSEQ vendor pipeline, and the abundance and frequency of each unique TCRbeta CDR3 were thereby quantified. Dominant CDR3 amino acid sequences were clustered with SARS-CoV-2-specific ImmuneCODE TCRbeta sequences by CD-HIT using a 90% global sequence identity threshold. Clones with frequencies of 0.1 to 1 were classed as hyperexpanded, and 0.01 to 0.1 as large. CDR3 amino acid sequences and V and J gene assignments of dominant clones were confirmed with MiXCR. The R stringdist package was used to compute Levenshtein distances between the patient clonotypes and the ImmuneCODE hits. TCRdb re-hosts the immuneACCESS table, in-frame sequences only. Its copies lack some clones; in the studies checked, an unresolved V gene accounts for under half of them, and the cause for the rest is not known. That table is the source of V, J and clone size, and D and trimming were worked out from the DNA. The sample table records roughly 14,000 clones; 74% of these occur just once. Around 60% of the sample is held by the ten biggest clonotypes.

The QIAamp DNA FFPE kit was used to extract genomic DNA from formalin-fixed paraffin-embedded autopsy tissue. The chain is made from TRBV5-1 and TRBJ2-7; a weak D assignment points to TRBD2 (9 bases agree). The source of this sequence is a man younger than 35 with fulminant myocarditis from multisystem inflammatory syndrome in adults (MIS-A) after COVID-19. Sequences were obtained from left ventricle heart tissue obtained at autopsy. Explained via the paper, the cell subset or site label denotes: cardiac tissue sample (left or right ventricle, interventricular septum, or pericardium). The DNA sequence is given as TGCGCCAGCAGCACCGAGACAGGGGACTTAGCGGGGGCCCTCTACGAGCAGTACTTC. This yields the protein CASSTETGDLAGALYEQYF.